This T cell receptor (beta chain) was identified in a study of cytomegalovirus exposure and HLA in healthy donors. This CDR3 has 15 amino acids. Germline V gene sequence: CDR1 SEHNR, CDR2 FQNEAQ (reference sequence). Primers for the PCR totalled 60 Vbeta and 13 Jbeta. Libraries were prepared by immunoSEQ multiplex PCR; TCRdb keeps only in-frame clonotypes and omits some of them. The data hold about 190,000 clones, with 70% to 75% observed a single time. About this clone itself: An end of the junction differs from the germline gene, which may be a read error.

This sequence joins TRBV7-9 and TRBJ2-7; TRBD1 agrees at 10 bases. The TCR was taken from a man aged 25 to 40 in good health and CMV-seropositive. The sequencing input was PBMCs. The CDR3 nucleotides are TGTTCCAGCAGAAAGACAGGGGGCGATACCTACGAGCAGTACTTC. Protein sequence: CSSRKTGGDTYEQYF.